The clone carrying this T cell receptor (beta chain) was picked up many times. Its target is not known. These data come from a study of T cells after yellow fever vaccination. Study-level information: It was SMART-Seq v4 Ultra Low Input that prepared the fractions with low cell numbers. Overall study results and limits: Clonotypes found in both CD4 and CD8 compartments made up a small share. One caveat is that FACS-sorted repertoires could contain abundant clonotypes contaminating from the bulk population. Once the booster was given, most primary-vaccination clones reappeared, at around 95% for CD4 and 85% to 90% for CD8.

The CDR3 is 13 residues long. V lost 7 bases to trimming and J lost 3 bases; unmatched junction nucleotides: 6. The germline CDR1 and CDR2 sequences are SQVTM and ANQGSEA. In TCRdb, the 5' RACE reads were re-called with MiXCR into one record per CDR3 protein. The sample consists of some 350,000 distinct CDR3 sequences, about 4% of them appearing once. The source was PBMCs, collected 5 days after the yellow fever booster vaccination. The chain joins TRBV29-1 to TRBJ2-3, with TRBD2 matching over 8 bases. This sequence was found in a man aged 18 to 35 who received the YFV17D yellow fever vaccine. This CDR3 reads CSARRGGTDTQYF. Written as DNA, the CDR3 is TGCAGCGCGCGACGGGGGGGTACAGATACGCAGTATTTT.